The source of this TCR beta chain is a study of radiation and T cells in renal cell carcinoma. At the level of the study: Nephrectomy followed 15 Gy stereotactic body radiation by 4 weeks.

Measured with immunoSEQ multiplex PCR; TCRdb has only the in-frame clones, and not every one. The profile covers about 140,000 clones, with approximately 87% appearing a single time and under 30% taken by the ten largest. With regard to this clone: Its specificity is unknown.

Time point of the sample: baseline pretreatment blood. Treatment defined: 15 Gy SBRT to primary tumor, nephrectomy 4 weeks later. This renal cell carcinoma was of the clear cell type. Study-level points and caveats: Without pretreatment biopsies, baseline tumor clonotype presence was undetermined. In blood, top tumor clones expanded by 2 weeks, shrinking by 4.

CDR3 length: 14 amino acids. The trim removed 4 bases at V and 8 bases at J, leaving 5 bases unmatched. Germline loops: CDR1 LNHNV, CDR2 YYDKDF (reference sequence). The chain is built from TRBV15 and TRBJ1-4; 9 bases map to TRBD1. The source of this sequence is a woman aged 50 to 60 with renal cell carcinoma. The source was blood, collected from a patient whose treatment included radiotherapy and nephrectomy. CDR3 residues: CATSTRTGAEKLFF. The CDR3 bases are TGTGCCACCAGCACACGGACAGGGGCGGAAAAACTGTTTTTT.